Listed below are T cell receptor beta chains from one sample, sequenced in a study of T cell responses to AZD1222 COVID-19 vaccine. The table came from immunoSEQ multiplex PCR; TCRdb's copy has only in-frame clones and leaves some out. The data hold under 200,000 clones, with approximately 92% observed a single time. The sample in question was peripheral blood, obtained on day 0 of AZD1222 vaccination. The source is an adult in good health. Each CDR3 is given with its conserved first and last residue. A clone size is listed for some rows: how often the clone was seen (once, few, many), or a class if it is expanded.

cdr3_aa | j_call | v_call | clone_size
CASSTLDTRENEKLFF | TRBJ1-4 | TRBV5-6 | .
CASSQVHGNQPQHF | TRBJ1-5 | TRBV4-3 | .
CASSLGWRGARADTQYF | TRBJ2-3 | TRBV11-3 | .
CASSSSGGSTDTQYF | TRBJ2-3 | TRBV7-3 | .
CASSYSGPTYYGYTF | TRBJ1-2 | TRBV6-2/TRBV6-3 | .
CASSPRGGAPETQYF | TRBJ2-5 | TRBV5-6 | once
CASSQGHPNTEAFF | TRBJ1-1 | TRBV3-1/TRBV3-2 | once
CSASGGSRGKLFF | TRBJ1-4 | TRBV20-1 | once
CASSFGRVGNQPQHF | TRBJ1-5 | TRBV28 | .
CASSGAGTYEQYF | TRBJ2-7 | TRBV10-2 | .
CASSLGWLVRTDTQYF | TRBJ2-3 | TRBV11-2 | .
CASSSGLGSPLHF | TRBJ1-6 | TRBV2 | .
CASSIGPPGREETQYF | TRBJ2-5 | TRBV19 | .
CASGWTGAFF | TRBJ1-1 | TRBV6-5 | once
CASSPDRPDQPQHF | TRBJ1-5 | TRBV5-1 | .
CASSESRANAGETQYF | TRBJ2-5 | TRBV10-1 | .
CASSLAYQETQYF | TRBJ2-5 | TRBV5-1 | .
CASSLNTGVRTEAFF | TRBJ1-1 | TRBV28 | .
CSVDRINQPQHF | TRBJ1-5 | TRBV29-1 | .
CASSRNRVPNEKLFF | TRBJ1-4 | TRBV7-2 | .
CASSFSDGPQETQYF | TRBJ2-5 | TRBV27 | .
CSVEVAGGTDTQYF | TRBJ2-3 | TRBV29-1 | .
CASSATGQGASQPQHF | TRBJ1-5 | TRBV6-1 | .
CASSLRRTGGGNSPLHF | TRBJ1-6 | TRBV5-8 | .
CASSVGQGDGELFF | TRBJ2-2 | TRBV5-4 | .
CASSVGVDGGGYNEQFF | TRBJ2-1 | TRBV9 | .
CASSLGVSPLHF | TRBJ1-6 | TRBV5-5 | .
CSVGNRVQQYF | TRBJ2-7 | TRBV29-1 | .
CASSVKGFGNEKLFF | TRBJ1-4 | TRBV9 | .
CASSEAQRVGNEQFF | TRBJ2-1 | TRBV6-1 | .
CASSQGSGSTGGQFF | TRBJ2-1 | TRBV4-3 | once
CASSPRLNSPLHF | TRBJ1-6 | TRBV7-2 | once
CASTPGRNRNTIYF | TRBJ1-3 | TRBV28 | .
CASSLGVSGYNEQFF | TRBJ2-1 | TRBV7-2 | .
CAWSAGQPQPQHF | TRBJ1-5 | TRBV30 | once
CASSLGQYSGNTIYF | TRBJ1-3 | TRBV28 | .
CASSLTGGLNEKLFF | TRBJ1-4 | TRBV5-1 | .
CSVEMGGYGYTF | TRBJ1-2 | TRBV29-1 | .
CASSPGVGRGNQPQHF | TRBJ1-5 | TRBV18 | .
CASSGPWNEKLFF | TRBJ1-4 | TRBV9 | .
CASSKNTVNTEAFF | TRBJ1-1 | TRBV6-5 | .
CASNYRESNQPQHF | TRBJ1-5 | TRBV6-5 | .